The 14 T cell receptor beta chains given below trace back to one sample, sequenced in a study of chemoradiotherapy in HPV16-positive cancers. The assay was immunoSEQ multiplex PCR, and TCRdb's table has in-frame clones only and misses some. The table has 10,000 to 15,000 clones, roughly 61% seen once. This material was acquired from a patient who underwent chemoradiotherapy. The receptor source for this set is a human donor with HPV-associated anogenital cancer.

The rearrangement joins TRBV4-2 to TRBJ2-7; 10 bases agree with TRBD1. J was trimmed by 7 bases and V by 1 base; bases with no gene match: 4. The CDR3 is made up of 14 amino acids. Looked up from germline, CDR1 is LGHNA and CDR2 is YNFKEQ. The CDR3 protein is CASSQGGQGFEQYF. CDR3 bases: TGTGCCAGCAGCCAAGGGGGACAGGGGTTTGAGCAGTACTTC.

This chain links TRBV29-1 with TRBJ2-7; D ambiguous. CDR1 is SQVTM, CDR2 ANQGSEA, per germline. V was shortened by 5 bases and J by 0 bases, with 8 bases between the two germline ends. CDR3 length: 12 residues. The CDR3: CSVQPTSYEQYF. The CDR3 DNA follows: TGCAGCGTTCAACCAACCTCCTACGAGCAGTACTTC.

This sequence joins TRBV5-4 and TRBJ1-2; D call uncertain. CDR3 length: 14 amino acids. CDR1 and CDR2 (germline): SGHNT, YYREEE (reference sequence). The V gene lost 0 bases and the J gene lost 7 bases, with 13 bases spanning the gap. CDR3 nucleotides: TGTGCCAGCAGCTTGGGAGCGCAGTTTTTTGGCTACACCTTC. It encodes CASSLGAQFFGYTF.

The J gene is TRBJ2-2, the V gene TRBV28; TRBD1 aligns across 7 bases. This CDR3 is 15 amino acids long. The V and J ends lost 1 base and 5 bases, in that order; junction bases with no gene match: 4. CDR1 is MDHEN, CDR2 SYDVKM, per germline. CDR3 amino acids: CASSLYRGGTGELFF. The CDR3 coding sequence is TGTGCCAGCAGTTTATACAGGGGTGGAACCGGGGAGCTGTTTTTT.

The chain is built from TRBV5-1 and TRBJ1-6; tentative D call: TRBD1 (6 bases). CDR1 is SGHRS, CDR2 YFSETQ, per germline. The CDR3 runs to 15 residues. The ends were cut back, 5 bases at V and 5 bases at J, with 14 bases in the middle. The DNA of the CDR3 is TGCGCCAGCAGACCGACAGGAGGACATAATTCACCCCTCCACTTT. Translation: CASRPTGGHNSPLHF.

This rearrangement joins TRBV6-4 to TRBJ2-1, with D possibly TRBD1 on 5 matching bases. The CDR3 has 15 residues. Germline lookup yields CDR1 MRHNA and CDR2 SNTAGT. Trimming removed 2 bases from V and 3 bases from J, with 11 bases in between. CDR3 in amino acids: CASSDGKTDYNEQFF. The CDR3 region has the DNA TGTGCCAGCAGTGACGGGAAGACAGACTACAATGAGCAGTTCTTC.

This clone was counted only a few times. The chain carries TRBV30 and TRBJ1-6; D may be TRBD1 (6 bases). CDR1 and CDR2 (germline): GTSNPN, SVGIG (reference sequence). Trimming stripped 3 bases from V and 0 bases from J, with 15 bases between. This CDR3 has 17 amino acids. CDR3 in DNA: TGTGCCTGGAGCCGCCCAGGGACAAGCTCCTATAATTCACCCCTCCACTTT. Amino acid sequence: CAWSRPGTSSYNSPLHF.

The CDR3 is CASSIGPGQETQYF. CDR3 coding DNA: TGTGCCAGCAGCATAGGCCCGGGCCAAGAGACCCAGTACTTC. This chain links TRBV7-9 with TRBJ2-5; no firm D call. With 5 bases removed from V and 1 base from J, the gap between germline ends came to 11 bases. This CDR3 spans 14 amino acids. Germline CDR1 and CDR2: SEHNR and FQNEAQ (reference sequence).

The V and J genes are TRBV6-5 and TRBJ1-1; tentatively, D is TRBD1 (6 bases). This CDR3 comprises 16 residues. Germline V lookup: CDR1 MNHEY, CDR2 SVGAGI. V was shortened by 0 bases and J by 3 bases, with 14 bases between the two germline ends. The CDR3 nucleotides read TGTGCCAGCAGTTACTCGTGGGGGGCGCTGGACACTGAAGCTTTCTTT. Amino acid sequence: CASSYSWGALDTEAFF.

This clone occurred a few times. This chain connects TRBV7-9 to TRBJ1-1, with D possibly matching TRBD1 (6 bases). This CDR3 contains 19 residues. Germline V CDR1 and CDR2: SEHNR, FQNEAQ (reference sequence). Trimming pared 5 bases from V and 0 bases from J, leaving 25 bases between. The CDR3 here is CASSPLGGRSRAMNTEAFF. The CDR3 coding sequence is TGTGCCAGCAGCCCCCTAGGGGGAAGGTCCCGGGCGATGAACACTGAAGCTTTCTTT.

The V gene is TRBV6-1, the J gene TRBJ2-3, with 8 positions matching TRBD2. V dropped 3 bases and J dropped 8; count of bases not matched to a gene: 1. Germline V gene lookup returns CDR1 MNHNS and CDR2 SASEGT. The CDR3 runs to 12 residues. The CDR3 protein is CASSDRGGTQYF. The DNA for the CDR3 is TGTGCCAGCAGTGATCGGGGGGGTACGCAGTATTTT.

The chain combines TRBV9 with TRBJ2-1; maybe TRBD1 (6 bases). The CDR3 sequence is 14 residues long. Germline V gene data show CDR1 as SGDLS and CDR2 as YYNGEE. V was cut by 3 bases and J by 9 bases, with 16 bases left in between. The CDR3: CASSANSDSLEQFF. Written as DNA, the CDR3 is TGTGCCAGCAGCGCCAACTCGGACAGTCTTGAGCAGTTCTTC.

The chain is built from TRBV19 and TRBJ2-3; 13 positions agree with TRBD2. J lost 7 bases, V lost 8 bases, and 12 bases had no gene match. Per the germline V gene, CDR1 is LNHDA and CDR2 is SQIVND (reference sequence). The CDR3 runs 16 residues. The CDR3 bases are TGTGCCAGTCGCACTAGCGGGGGGGCGGTCGGATATACGCAGTATTTT. Residues: CASRTSGGAVGYTQYF.

This clone is large. In DNA form, the CDR3 reads TGTGCCAGCAGGTTCCGCCGACAGGGGGGCAATGAAAAACTGTTTTTT. This encodes CASRFRRQGGNEKLFF. V gene TRBV28 combines with J gene TRBJ1-4; 9 bases fit TRBD1. Trimming removed 6 bases from V and 5 bases from J; junction bases left unmatched: 10. This CDR3 contains 16 residues. The germline V gene has CDR1 MDHEN and CDR2 SYDVKM. Based on the CDR3 plus reference TRBV28 and TRBJ1-4, the full variable domain is DVKVTQSSRYLVKRTGEKVFLECVQDMDHENMFWYRQDPGLGLRLIYFSYDVKMKEKGDIPEGYSVSREKKERFSLILESASTNQTSMYLCASRFRRQGGNEKLFFGSGTQLSVL.